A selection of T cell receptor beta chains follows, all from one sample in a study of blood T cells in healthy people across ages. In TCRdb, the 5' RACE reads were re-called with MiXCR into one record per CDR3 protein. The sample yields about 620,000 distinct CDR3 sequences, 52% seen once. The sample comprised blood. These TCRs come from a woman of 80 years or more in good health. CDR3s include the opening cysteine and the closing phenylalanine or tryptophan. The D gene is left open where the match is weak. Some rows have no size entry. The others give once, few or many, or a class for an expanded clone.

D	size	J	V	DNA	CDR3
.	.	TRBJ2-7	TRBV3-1	TGTGCCAGCAGCCAAGGCGGGCCCATCAGTTACGAGCAGTACTTC	CASSQGGPISYEQYF
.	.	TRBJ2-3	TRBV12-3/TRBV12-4	TGTGCCAGCAGTGTGCGGGGAGGGGGGCCAGATACGCAGTATTTT	CASSVRGGGPDTQYF
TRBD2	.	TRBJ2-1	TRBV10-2	TGCGCCAGCAGAAGACTAGCGGGAGGATTCGATGAGCAGTTCTTC	CASRRLAGGFDEQFF
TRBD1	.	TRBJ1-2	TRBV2	TGTGCCAGCAACCCACAGGGGGCGACGAACTATGGCTACACCTTC	CASNPQGATNYGYTF
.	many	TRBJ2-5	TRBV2	TGTGCCAGCATAGCAGGGCTCCAAGAGACCCAGTACTTC	CASIAGLQETQYF
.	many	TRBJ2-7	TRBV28	TGTGCCAGCAGTCCGCCCGTAATTTACGAGCAGTACTTC	CASSPPVIYEQYF
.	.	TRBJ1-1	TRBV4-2	TGTGCCAGCGGGAGAATGGTGAACACTGAAGCTTTCTTT	CASGRMVNTEAFF
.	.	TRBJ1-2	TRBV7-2	TGTGCCAGCAGCCTCAGCGGGGGAATAAGCTATGGCTACACCTTC	CASSLSGGISYGYTF
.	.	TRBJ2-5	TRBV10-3	TGTGCCATCAGTGAGTCTGCTCAGCTCTTTCAAGAGACCCAGTACTTC	CAISESAQLFQETQYF
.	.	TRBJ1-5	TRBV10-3	TGTGCCATCAGTGAGCCGGACAATCAGCCCCAGCATTTT	CAISEPDNQPQHF
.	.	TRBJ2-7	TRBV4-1	TGCGCCAGCAGCCATAAGGTGTCTGACTACGAGCAGTACTTC	CASSHKVSDYEQYF
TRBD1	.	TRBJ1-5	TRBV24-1	TGTGCCACCAGTGATCGACAGGGACTGCTCAATCAGCCCCAGCATTTT	CATSDRQGLLNQPQHF
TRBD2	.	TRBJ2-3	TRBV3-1	TGTGCCAGCAGCCAAGATACCCGACTAGCGGAGAGCACAGATACGCAGTATTTT	CASSQDTRLAESTDTQYF
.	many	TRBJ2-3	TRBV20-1	TGCAGTGGGAGCGGAGGTGGAGATACGCAGTATTTT	CSGSGGGDTQYF
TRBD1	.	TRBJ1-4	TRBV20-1	TGCAGTGCTAGAGATCCCGAGGGGGTCGGGACAGGGAACGAAAAACTGTTTTTT	CSARDPEGVGTGNEKLFF
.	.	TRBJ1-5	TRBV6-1	TGTGCCAGCAGTGAAAATCTATATCAGCCCCAGCATTTT	CASSENLYQPQHF
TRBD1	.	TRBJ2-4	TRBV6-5	TGTGCCAGCAGTTACTCCCGGACAGGGGACATTCAGTACTTC	CASSYSRTGDIQYF
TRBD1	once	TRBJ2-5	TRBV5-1	TGCGCCAGCAGCTTGAGTCCGGGACAGCTTTGGGAGACCCAGTACTTC	CASSLSPGQLWETQYF